This record covers a single T cell receptor beta chain. Its antigen is unknown. This record belongs to a study of CD8+CD57+ T cells in acquired aplastic anemia. Overall study context: Sorting CD4+ and CD8+ cells gave DNA averaging around 3 ug. Study conclusions and caveats: The study found no significant CD8+ Simpson's diversity difference between patients and controls. Both patients and controls carried the same twenty-nine CD8+ CDR3 sequences.

The TCR beta profiling, which covered VDJ combination and CDR3 sequence, was carried out using genomic DNA as the template. A single record per CDR3 protein comes from TCRdb applying MiXCR to the reads. This sample has about 170,000 distinct CDR3 sequences, with about 60% found just once. The length of the CDR3 is 16 residues. Losses at the gene ends were 6 bases for V and 6 bases for J; bases not matched to a gene: 15. Per the germline V gene, CDR1 is LNHDA and CDR2 is SQIVND (reference sequence). Sequencing input: sorted CD4+, CD8+, or CD8+CD57+ T cells (not recorded which) from PBMCs. This chain connects TRBV19 to TRBJ2-3; TRBD2 matches 7 bases. The sequence came from a human donor in good health. CDR3 residues: CASSVPRDQGGDTQYF. CDR3 sequence (DNA): TGTGCCAGTAGCGTCCCCAGGGACCAGGGAGGGGATACGCAGTATTTT.